This T cell receptor beta chain stems from a study of blood T cell repertoires in COVID-19. Study-wide background: Samples representing acute and convalescent COVID-19 were sourced from the United States, Italy and Spain.

CDR3 size: 13 residues. Trimming pared 2 bases from V and 3 bases from J, leaving 7 bases between. Germline assignment: CDR1 MNHEY and CDR2 SMNVEV (reference sequence). Per the authors' pipeline: Estimates of nucleated cell counts were drawn from the amplification of reference gene primers. Using immunoSEQ multiplex PCR, the repertoire was profiled, and TCRdb retains in-frame clones only, with some absent. The DNA gave D and trimming, while V, J and clone size come from that table. The sample holds around 110,000 clones, approximately 78% seen once. This clone has just a few counts. This chain connects TRBV27 to TRBJ2-5; no definite D call. What was sequenced was peripheral blood. This TCR was sampled from a man between 65 and 85 years old with acute or convalescent COVID-19. CDR3 protein: CASSLVRKETQYF. The CDR3, as DNA: TGTGCCAGCAGTTTAGTTAGAAAAGAGACCCAGTACTTC.